The 23 T cell receptor beta chains below come from one sample, sequenced in a study of T cell responses to AZD1222 COVID-19 vaccine. Clones were sequenced by immunoSEQ multiplex PCR, and TCRdb holds only the in-frame ones, with some missing. This table has roughly 65,000 clones, about 88% appearing once. Sequencing used peripheral blood, obtained on day 0 of AZD1222 vaccination. The receptors derive from an adult in good health.

The chain joins TRBV18 to TRBJ2-2, with 12 positions matching TRBD1. The V and J ends lost 3 bases and 1 base, in that order; junction bases with no gene match: 6. The length of the CDR3 is 18 residues. In germline, CDR1 is KGHSH, CDR2 LQKENI. The CDR3: CASSPRDRGLLNTGELFF. As DNA, the CDR3 is TGTGCCAGCTCACCCCGGGACAGGGGGCTACTGAACACCGGGGAGCTGTTTTTT. Together with reference TRBV18 and TRBJ2-2, the CDR3 gives the full variable domain: NAGVMQNPRHLVRRRGQEARLRCSPMKGHSHVYWYRQLPEEGLKFMVYLQKENIIDESGMPKERFSAEFPKEGPSILRIQQVVRGDSAAYFCASSPRDRGLLNTGELFFGEGSRLTVL.

This chain uses TRBV3-1 (or the pseudogene TRBV3-2) with TRBJ2-1; 8 bases map to TRBD1. Losses at the gene ends were 2 bases for V and 4 bases for J; bases not matched to a gene: 7. Germline lookup yields CDR1 LGHDT and CDR2 YNNKEL (reference sequence). CDR3 length: 16 amino acids. The CDR3 DNA reads TGTGCCAGCAGCCAACCCCGGGACAGGAGATACAATGAGCAGTTCTTC. Residues: CASSQPRDRRYNEQFF.

The V and J genes are TRBV4-3 and TRBJ1-1; no clear D. Germline V lookup: CDR1 LGHNA, CDR2 YSLEER. V lost 1 base, J lost 0 bases, and 9 bases lay in between. This CDR3 contains 15 residues. Written as DNA, the CDR3 is TGCGCCAGCAGCCAAGTTTTCCCGATGAACACTGAAGCTTTCTTT. It encodes CASSQVFPMNTEAFF.

The chain is built from TRBV5-1 and TRBJ2-2; 8 bases match TRBD1. Germline CDR1 is SGHRS and CDR2 is YFSETQ. The CDR3 sequence is 18 residues long. V was pared by 1 base and J by 2 bases, with 10 bases of the junction left unmatched. In DNA form, the CDR3 reads TGCGCCAGCAGCTTGTCCAGGGGGCAACTCTCAAACACCGGGGAGCTGTTTTTT. Amino acid sequence: CASSLSRGQLSNTGELFF.

This clone has only one observation. This chain connects TRBV7-2 to TRBJ1-5, with a tentative D call TRBD1 (5 bases). Trimming took off 4 bases at V and 0 bases at J, with 10 bases between the two ends. Germline CDR1 reads SGHTA; CDR2 reads FQGNSA. The CDR3 extends over 15 amino acids. The CDR3 loop is CASSSGLNSNQPQHF. CDR3 coding DNA: TGTGCCAGCAGCTCGGGACTGAATAGCAATCAGCCCCAGCATTTT. The variable domain in full, completed from reference TRBV7-2 and TRBJ1-5, reads GAGVSQSPSNKVTEKGKDVELRCDPISGHTALYWYRQSLGQGLEFLIYFQGNSAPDKSGLPSDRFSAERTGGSVSTLTIQRTQQEDSAVYLCASSSGLNSNQPQHFGDGTRLSIL.

The chain has TRBV19 and TRBJ2-1, with 7 bases that match TRBD2. With V trimmed by 1 base and J by 10 bases, 10 bases remained unmatched. CDR3 length: 15 residues. Per germline, CDR1 LNHDA and CDR2 SQIVND (reference sequence). CDR3 coding DNA: TGTGCCAGTAGTATAGGGCTAGCGGAGCCCCCGGAGCAGTTCTTC. Its protein is CASSIGLAEPPEQFF.

V usage is TRBV28 and J usage is TRBJ2-7; possible D gene TRBD1, 6 bases. The germline V gene encodes CDR1 MDHEN and CDR2 SYDVKM. CDR3 length equals 16 residues. The V end was cut by 5 bases, the J end by 3 bases, with 20 bases between. Here the CDR3 reads CASSPQGRMIIYEQYF. The CDR3 bases are TGTGCCAGCAGTCCACAGGGACGGATGATTATCTACGAGCAGTACTTC.

V is TRBV3-1 (or the pseudogene TRBV3-2) and J is TRBJ1-2, with a tentative D call TRBD1 (6 bases). V was pared by 0 bases and J by 6 bases, with 11 bases between. Germline CDR1 is LGHDT and CDR2 is YNNKEL (reference sequence). CDR3 size: 14 residues. CDR3: CASSQEGGSDGYTF. The CDR3 DNA is TGTGCCAGCAGCCAAGAAGGGGGTTCGGATGGCTACACCTTC.

The J gene is TRBJ2-1, the V gene TRBV19; 8 bases map to TRBD2. The CDR3 loop spans 14 amino acids. Germline loops: CDR1 LNHDA, CDR2 SQIVND (reference sequence). Trimming at V came to 6 bases and at J to 6 bases, leaving 7 bases not matched to a gene. This CDR3 is CASRETGTSNEQFF. The DNA for the CDR3 is TGTGCCAGTAGAGAAACCGGGACTAGCAATGAGCAGTTCTTC.

The rearrangement joins TRBV19 to TRBJ1-5; D perhaps matches TRBD1 (6 bases). CDR3 size: 15 residues. V was clipped by 6 bases and J by 0 bases, with 12 bases between them. CDR1 and CDR2 from the germline V gene are LNHDA and SQIVND (reference sequence). The CDR3 bases are TGTGCCAGTAGCCCTTGGACAGATAGCAATCAGCCCCAGCATTTT. Protein product: CASSPWTDSNQPQHF.

This chain uses TRBV27 with TRBJ2-1; the match to TRBD2 covers 13 bases. Germline lookup yields CDR1 MNHEY and CDR2 SMNVEV (reference sequence). With V trimmed by 8 bases and J by 8 bases, 9 bases remained unmatched. The CDR3 has 15 amino acids. CDR3 coding DNA: TGTGCCAGCGGAACCGGGACTAGCGGGGTTCATGAGCAGTTCTTC. Its translation: CASGTGTSGVHEQFF.

The chain has TRBV5-1 and TRBJ2-3, with D perhaps matching TRBD2 (5 bases). V was pared by 0 bases and J by 1 base, with 12 bases between. This CDR3 has 16 residues. CDR1 is SGHRS and CDR2 is YFSETQ in the germline V gene. The CDR3 DNA reads as TGCGCCAGCAGCTTGGTGGTGGGAGTGGGCACAGATACGCAGTATTTT. Encoded protein: CASSLVVGVGTDTQYF.

The V gene is TRBV11-3, the J gene TRBJ2-7; unclear D gene. Trimming removed 0 bases from V and 3 bases from J, with 12 bases in between. This CDR3 is built from 15 residues. In germline, CDR1 is SGHNT, CDR2 YENEEA. The CDR3 loop is CASSLDSGLNYEQYF. Here the CDR3 DNA reads TGTGCCAGCAGCTTAGATTCCGGTCTGAACTACGAGCAGTACTTC.

The chain recombines TRBV28 with TRBJ1-4; D call uncertain. Looked up from germline, CDR1 is MDHEN and CDR2 is SYDVKM. The CDR3 spans 10 residues. Trimming took off 8 bases at V and 4 bases at J, with 2 bases between the two ends. This CDR3 is CASGNEKLFF. CDR3 DNA: TGTGCCAGCGGTAATGAAAAACTGTTTTTT.

This clone has more than one count but fewer than ten. The chain recombines TRBV7-6 with TRBJ1-2, with 10 bases that match TRBD1. V lost 1 base to trimming and J lost 4 bases; unmatched junction nucleotides: 6. The length of the CDR3 is 16 residues. Germline CDR1 reads SGHVS; CDR2 reads FNYEAQ. This chain's CDR3 is CASSLGTGGSSYGYTF. CDR3 sequence (DNA): TGTGCCAGCAGCTTAGGGACAGGGGGGTCTTCCTATGGCTACACCTTC. Full variable domain (remainder filled in from reference TRBV7-6 and TRBJ1-2): GAGVSQSPRYKVTKRGQDVALRCDPISGHVSLYWYRQALGQGPEFLTYFNYEAQQDKSGLPNDRFSAERPEGSISTLTIQRTEQRDSAMYRCASSLGTGGSSYGYTFGSGTRLTVV.

This clone is a singleton in its sample. The chain has TRBV3-1 (or the pseudogene TRBV3-2) and TRBJ2-3; D gene ambiguous. Germline assignment: CDR1 LGHDT and CDR2 YNNKEL (reference sequence). The ends were cut back, 3 bases at V and 4 bases at J, with 5 bases in the middle. CDR3 length: 12 residues. The CDR3 DNA reads TGTGCCAGCAGCCACAATGCAGATACGCAGTATTTT. This sequence encodes CASSHNADTQYF.

The rearrangement joins TRBV3-1 (or the pseudogene TRBV3-2) to TRBJ2-2; D might be TRBD2 (6 bases). The ends were cut back, 1 base at V and 4 bases at J, with 13 bases in the middle. Germline loops: CDR1 LGHDT, CDR2 YNNKEL (reference sequence). The CDR3 length is 16 residues. The CDR3 coding sequence is TGTGCCAGCAGCCAAGGTCTAGCGCGTGGCACCGGGGAGCTGTTTTTT. Its protein is CASSQGLARGTGELFF.

This chain joins TRBV4-1 and TRBJ1-1; unclear D gene. Trimming shortened V by 1 base and J by 5 bases, and 8 bases separated the two germline ends. Germline lookup yields CDR1 MGHRA and CDR2 YSYEKL. This CDR3 is built from 13 residues. The CDR3: CASSQVGLTEAFF. As DNA, the CDR3 is TGCGCCAGCAGCCAAGTTGGTCTAACTGAAGCTTTCTTT.

The chain links TRBV7-2 to TRBJ2-3; 11 bases map to TRBD1. V trimming: 5 bases; J trimming: 2 bases; junction bases outside the gene matches: 3. Germline CDR1 reads SGHTA; CDR2 reads FQGNSA. CDR3 length equals 15 residues. The CDR3 sequence is CASSGQGAITDTQYF. The CDR3 DNA reads TGTGCCAGCAGCGGACAGGGGGCTATCACAGATACGCAGTATTTT.

The V call is TRBV28, the J call TRBJ1-5; D possibly corresponds to TRBD1 (5 bases). V lost 6 bases, J lost 1 base, and 13 bases lay in between. Germline-derived CDR1 and CDR2 are MDHEN and SYDVKM. This CDR3 is 15 amino acids long. This CDR3 is CASRTGYSSNQPQHF. In DNA form, the CDR3 reads TGTGCCAGCAGAACAGGATACTCGAGCAATCAGCCCCAGCATTTT.

About this clone: Its ends do not fully match the called genes, so a read error is possible. The CDR3 sequence is CSVGSLKTEAFF. For the CDR3, the DNA is TGCAGCGTTGGTAGCCTGAAGACTGAAGCTTTCTTT. The J gene is TRBJ1-1, the V gene TRBV29-1; no reliable D call. This CDR3 contains 12 residues. The germline V gene has CDR1 SQVTM and CDR2 ANQGSEA.

This clone was recorded once. The chain is built from TRBV10-3 and TRBJ2-3; D gene uncertain. The length of the CDR3 is 14 residues. Trimming took off 3 bases at V and 3 bases at J, with 10 bases between the two ends. The germline V gene encodes CDR1 ENHRY and CDR2 SYGVKD. CDR3 amino acids: CAISEGISTDTQYF. The CDR3 nucleotides are TGTGCCATCAGTGAAGGGATTTCAACAGATACGCAGTATTTT.

This chain joins TRBV5-1 and TRBJ1-1; D gene unclear. Germline V gene data show CDR1 as SGHRS and CDR2 as YFSETQ. The CDR3 sequence is 13 residues long. V dropped 1 base and J dropped 6 bases, with 10 bases sitting between them. Here the CDR3 reads CASSLSRQAEAFF. CDR3 DNA sequence: TGCGCCAGCAGCTTGTCTCGGCAGGCTGAAGCTTTCTTT.